This T cell receptor beta chain stems from a study of T-cell memory formation after mild COVID-19. Study-wide context: Largely, the TCR clusters proved donor specific. Whole-study findings and limits: Researchers report contracting CD4+ clones mostly in CM and EM, with CD8+ clones in EMRA. Day 37-peaking second-wave clones had unconfirmed SARS-CoV-2 specificity.

The ends lost 10 bases at V and 0 bases at J; junction bases unmatched: 10. CDR3 length equals 15 residues. UMIs and sample barcodes were carried by the TCR alpha and TCR beta cDNA libraries that 5'RACE produced using constant-segment primers. MiXCR, run by TCRdb on the 5' RACE reads, gives a single entry per CDR3 protein. The sample includes over 400,000 distinct CDR3 sequences, roughly a quarter of them seen just once. This clonotype came up a few times. The antigen remains unidentified. This chain uses TRBV12-3 or TRBV12-4 with TRBJ1-1, with TRBD1 matching 8 bases. The sequenced sample consisted of PBMCs or a T cell subset sorted from them (not recorded which). The sequence was obtained from an adult woman who had mild COVID-19 (a few samples of this study predate the infection). Cell type and time point are not known. In DNA, the CDR3 is TGTGCCACACAACCCCAGGGGGCCCTGAACACTGAAGCTTTCTTT. It translates to CATQPQGALNTEAFF.